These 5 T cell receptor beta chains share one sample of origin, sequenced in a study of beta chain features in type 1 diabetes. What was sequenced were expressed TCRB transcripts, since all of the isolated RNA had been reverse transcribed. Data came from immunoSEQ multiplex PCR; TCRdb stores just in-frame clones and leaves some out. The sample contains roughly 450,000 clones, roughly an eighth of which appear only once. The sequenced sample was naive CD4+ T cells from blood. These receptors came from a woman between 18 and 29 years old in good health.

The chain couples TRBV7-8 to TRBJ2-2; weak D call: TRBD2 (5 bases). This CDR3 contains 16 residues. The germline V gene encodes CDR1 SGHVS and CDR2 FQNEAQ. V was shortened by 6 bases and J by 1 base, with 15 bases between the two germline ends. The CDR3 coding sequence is TGTGCCAGCAGAGTAGAGGGAGATTGGAACACCGGGGAGCTGTTTTTT. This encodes CASRVEGDWNTGELFF.

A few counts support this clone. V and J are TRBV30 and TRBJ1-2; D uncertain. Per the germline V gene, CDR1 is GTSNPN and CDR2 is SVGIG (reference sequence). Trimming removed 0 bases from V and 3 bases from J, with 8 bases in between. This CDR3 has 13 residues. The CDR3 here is CAWSVLRHYGYTF. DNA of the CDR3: TGTGCCTGGAGTGTCTTACGGCACTATGGCTACACCTTC.

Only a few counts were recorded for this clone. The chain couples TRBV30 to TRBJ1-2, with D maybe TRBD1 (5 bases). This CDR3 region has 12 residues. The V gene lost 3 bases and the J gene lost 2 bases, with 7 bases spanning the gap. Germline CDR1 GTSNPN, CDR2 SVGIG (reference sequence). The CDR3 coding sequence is TGTGCCTGGAGCCGGGACAACTATGGCTACACCTTC. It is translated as CAWSRDNYGYTF. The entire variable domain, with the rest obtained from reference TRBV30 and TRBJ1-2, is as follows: SQTIHQWPATLVQPVGSPLSLECTVEGTSNPNLYWYRQAAGRGLQLLFYSVGIGQISSEVPQNLSASRPQDRQFILSSKKLLLSDSGFYLCAWSRDNYGYTFGSGTRLTVV.

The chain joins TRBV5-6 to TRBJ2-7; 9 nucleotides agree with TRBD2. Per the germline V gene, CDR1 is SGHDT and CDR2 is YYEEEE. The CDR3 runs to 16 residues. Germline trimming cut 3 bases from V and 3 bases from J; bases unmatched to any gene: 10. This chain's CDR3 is CASSYRVRLADYEQYF. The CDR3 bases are TGTGCCAGCAGCTACCGAGTGAGACTAGCGGACTACGAGCAGTACTTC.

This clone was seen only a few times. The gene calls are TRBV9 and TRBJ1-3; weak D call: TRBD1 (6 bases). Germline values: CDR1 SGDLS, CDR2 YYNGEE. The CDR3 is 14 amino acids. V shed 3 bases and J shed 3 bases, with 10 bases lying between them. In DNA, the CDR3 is TGTGCCAGCAGCGGTACAGGGTATGGAAACACCATATATTTT. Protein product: CASSGTGYGNTIYF.